This entry lists 27 T cell receptor beta chains sequenced from one sample in a study of human T cells and chemical hapten exposure. MiXCR, applied by TCRdb to the RACE reads, yields one record per CDR3 protein. This sample has about 190,000 distinct CDR3 sequences, with roughly a quarter found just once. The sample's time point: patch test 3, about 24 weeks after DPC sensitization. Treatment specified: therapeutic diphenylcyclopropenone sensitization with weekly scalp DPC. This material consisted of whole blood, taken in connection with sensitization to the hapten diphenylcyclopropenone (DPC). The receptor source for this set is a woman in her thirties or forties with alopecia areata. Some clones in this sample may be carry-over from other donors' samples.

This clonotype came up a few times. This sequence joins TRBV11-2 and TRBJ2-5; maybe TRBD2 (5 bases). Trimming took 4 bases from V and 9 from J, leaving 21 bases between them. Per the germline V gene, CDR1 is SGHAT and CDR2 is FQNNGV. This CDR3 is 15 amino acids long. The CDR3 nucleotides read TGTGCCAGCAGCTCCTCCGTTTTAATCCTCGGGGCCCAGTACTTC. It codes for CASSSSVLILGAQYF. The entire variable domain, with the rest obtained from reference TRBV11-2 and TRBJ2-5, is as follows: EAGVAQSPRYKIIEKRQSVAFWCNPISGHATLYWYQQILGQGPKLLIQFQNNGVVDDSQLPKDRFSAERLKGVDSTLKIQPAKLEDSAVYLCASSSSVLILGAQYFGPGTRLLVL.

This clonotype has a handful of counts. The V call is TRBV27, the J call TRBJ2-3; D possibly corresponds to TRBD2 (5 bases). The CDR3 has 17 amino acids. V was trimmed by 2 bases and J by 0 bases, leaving 15 bases between them. Germline-derived CDR1 and CDR2 are MNHEY and SMNVEV (reference sequence). In nucleotides, the CDR3 is TGTGCCAGCAGTTTAACGTTTAGCGAAACTAGCACAGATACGCAGTATTTT. It codes for CASSLTFSETSTDTQYF.

In its sample, this clonotype was seen a few times. The J gene is TRBJ2-7, the V gene TRBV28; possibly TRBD2 for D (6 bases). In germline, CDR1 is MDHEN, CDR2 SYDVKM. V lost 3 bases to trimming and J lost 2 bases, with 11 bases between them. This CDR3 has 14 amino acids. For the CDR3, the DNA is TGTGCCAGCAGTTTGAGACTAGTACCCTACGAGCAGTACTTC. Amino acid sequence: CASSLRLVPYEQYF.

The V gene is TRBV6-5, the J gene TRBJ2-3; TRBD1 matches at 10 bases. J gave up 3 bases and V 5 bases, and 5 bases lay outside the gene matches. Germline V CDR1 and CDR2: MNHEY, SVGAGI. This CDR3 is built from 15 residues. This chain's CDR3 is CASSQPGQGTDTQYF. The CDR3 DNA follows: TGTGCCAGCAGTCAACCGGGACAGGGGACAGATACGCAGTATTTT.

V and J are TRBV5-1 and TRBJ2-1; 12 bases align to TRBD2. The V gene end was trimmed by 4 bases and the J gene end by 0 bases; junction bases not matched to a gene: 11. Germline V gene data show CDR1 as SGHRS and CDR2 as YFSETQ. The CDR3 loop spans 19 amino acids. CDR3 amino acids: CASSPQGTSGLSSYNEQFF. The CDR3 DNA sequence: TGCGCCAGCAGCCCGCAGGGGACTAGCGGGTTAAGCTCCTACAATGAGCAGTTCTTC. Full variable domain (remainder filled in from reference TRBV5-1 and TRBJ2-1): KAGVTQTPRYLIKTRGQQVTLSCSPISGHRSVSWYQQTPGQGLQFLFEYFSETQRNKGNFPGRFSGRQFSNSRSEMNVSTLELGDSALYLCASSPQGTSGLSSYNEQFFGPGTRLTVL.

This clonotype was counted a few times. This chain links TRBV29-1 with TRBJ1-3; D perhaps matches TRBD1 (5 bases). V was clipped by 4 bases and J by 1 base, with 11 bases between them. The CDR3 runs 14 residues. Germline values: CDR1 SQVTM, CDR2 ANQGSEA. As DNA, the CDR3 is TGCAGCGTTGTAGGGGAGTTATCTGGAAACACCATATATTTT. Translated, it gives CSVVGELSGNTIYF.

This chain connects TRBV7-8 to TRBJ2-7, with D maybe TRBD1 (6 bases). The CDR3 is 14 amino acids. Germline V gene lookup returns CDR1 SGHVS and CDR2 FQNEAQ. The V and J ends lost 8 bases and 0 bases respectively, with 14 bases between them. The CDR3: CASLDRTNSYEQYF. The CDR3 DNA reads TGTGCCAGCCTGGACAGAACAAACTCCTACGAGCAGTACTTC.

V usage is TRBV28 and J usage is TRBJ2-7; D is undetermined. Germline assignment: CDR1 MDHEN and CDR2 SYDVKM. The germline V and J ends were trimmed by 3 bases and 4 bases, with 16 bases remaining between them. The CDR3 runs 15 residues. The CDR3 reads CASSLISPRDYEQYF. CDR3 DNA: TGTGCCAGCAGTTTGATTTCGCCCCGTGATTACGAGCAGTACTTC.

This clonotype was seen just once. The chain is built from TRBV20-1 and TRBJ2-1; 7 nucleotides line up with TRBD2. The trim removed 2 bases at V and 3 bases at J, leaving 10 bases unmatched. The CDR3 loop spans 16 amino acids. Germline V gene data show CDR1 as DFQATT and CDR2 as SNEGSKA (reference sequence). CDR3 sequence reads: CSARKTGLVVYNEQFF. For the CDR3, the DNA is TGCAGTGCTAGAAAAACCGGACTAGTGGTCTACAATGAGCAGTTCTTC.

The chain links TRBV28 to TRBJ1-2; a weak D match, TRBD1 (5 bases). The CDR3 totals 13 residues. Between the trimmed V and J ends, which lost 5 bases and 8 bases, there was a span of 15 bases. CDR1 is MDHEN and CDR2 is SYDVKM in the germline V gene. The CDR3 sequence is CASSPTGVWGYTF. The CDR3 DNA is TGTGCCAGCAGTCCTACAGGTGTCTGGGGCTACACCTTC.

This clonotype was detected a few times. The chain employs TRBV7-9 and TRBJ2-3, with 7 bases identical to TRBD1. Germline assignment: CDR1 SEHNR and CDR2 FQNEAQ (reference sequence). The J segment lost 6 bases and the V segment lost 4 bases, leaving 13 bases of the junction unmatched. This CDR3 contains 16 residues. The CDR3 loop reads CASSWGQPSSVDTQYF. The CDR3, as DNA: TGTGCCAGCAGCTGGGGACAGCCCAGCTCGGTGGATACGCAGTATTTT.

This clonotype was seen ten or more times. The gene calls are TRBV20-1 and TRBJ2-7; 7 bases agree with TRBD2. This CDR3 is built from 14 residues. CDR1 and CDR2 (germline): DFQATT, SNEGSKA (reference sequence). With V trimmed by 3 bases and J by 3 bases, 8 bases remained unmatched. As DNA, the CDR3 is TGCAGTGCTAGCCATAGCGGGCCGAACTACGAGCAGTACTTC. Translating it yields CSASHSGPNYEQYF.

This clonotype was seen once. The rearrangement links TRBV5-4 to TRBJ1-2; D might be TRBD1 (6 bases). Trimming cost V 5 bases and J 5 bases, with 13 bases left between them. The CDR3 is made up of 13 amino acids. Germline V lookup: CDR1 SGHNT, CDR2 YYREEE (reference sequence). CDR3 sequence (DNA): TGTGCCAGCAGTTCGACAGGCTCTTATGGCTACACCTTC. It encodes CASSSTGSYGYTF.

This clonotype has more than one count but fewer than ten. The CDR3 coding sequence is TGTGCCAGCAGCAAAGTCCCTCTACAGGGGGGCATATACAATGAGCAGTTCTTC. Its protein is CASSKVPLQGGIYNEQFF. V usage is TRBV21-1 and J usage is TRBJ2-1; the table assigns TRBD1, which was not confirmed against the DNA. TRBV21-1 is a pseudogene locus. The CDR3 totals 18 residues.

The CDR3 here is CASSPPSTHEQFF. The CDR3 bases are TGTGCCAGCAGTCCCCCTAGTACCCATGAGCAGTTCTTC. The V gene is TRBV28, the J gene TRBJ2-1, with D uncertain. Germline CDR1 is MDHEN and CDR2 is SYDVKM. Trimming removed 5 bases at V and 8 bases at J, with 13 bases between. This CDR3 has 13 amino acids.

V usage is TRBV11-2 and J usage is TRBJ1-3; no clear D gene. This CDR3 comprises 14 residues. Germline values: CDR1 SGHAT, CDR2 FQNNGV. V was clipped by 1 base and J by 3 bases, with 7 bases between them. The CDR3: CASSLGMNGNTIYF. CDR3 coding DNA: TGTGCCAGCAGCTTAGGTATGAATGGAAACACCATATATTTT.

The chain uses TRBV3-1 and TRBJ2-5; 15 bases line up with TRBD2. This CDR3 is 16 amino acids long. V lost 0 bases and J lost 9; bases outside the gene matches: 5. CDR1 and CDR2 (germline): LGHDT, YNNKEL (reference sequence). DNA of the CDR3: TGTGCCAGCAGCCAAGATGCCGGACTAGCGGGGGGGGCCCAGTACTTC. Encoded protein: CASSQDAGLAGGAQYF.

V is TRBV7-2 and J is TRBJ1-2; D is undetermined. The germline gives CDR1 SGHTA, CDR2 FQGNSA. V lost 1 base to trimming and J lost 8 bases, with 11 bases between them. The length of the CDR3 is 13 residues. As DNA, the CDR3 is TGTGCCAGCAGCTTAGGGGGAATAGGGGGCTACACCTTC. It codes for CASSLGGIGGYTF.

This clonotype came up many times. This chain uses TRBV5-1 with TRBJ2-1; 11 nucleotides match TRBD2. J gave up 4 bases and V 2 bases, and 5 bases lay outside the gene matches. There are 16 residues in the CDR3. From germline, CDR1 is SGHRS and CDR2 YFSETQ. The CDR3 DNA reads TGCGCCAGCAGCTTACTAGCGGGAGCAGGGTACAATGAGCAGTTCTTC. Translating gives CASSLLAGAGYNEQFF.

The chain is built from TRBV7-9 and TRBJ2-1; 7 positions match TRBD2. The V gene's germline CDR1 is SEHNR and CDR2 FQNEAQ (reference sequence). The CDR3 spans 15 residues. Trimming took 3 bases from V and 5 from J; bases not matched to a gene: 7. CDR3 nucleotide sequence: TGTGCCAGCAGCTTGTTCCCGCGGGAGAACAATGAGCAGTTCTTC. This codes for CASSLFPRENNEQFF.

In this sample, this clonotype turned up many times. The rearrangement uses TRBV15 and TRBJ2-1; possibly TRBD2 for D (5 bases). V dropped 0 bases and J dropped 3 bases, with 21 bases sitting between them. Germline CDR1 reads LNHNV; CDR2 reads YYDKDF (reference sequence). The CDR3 is 19 amino acids. The CDR3 DNA reads TGTGCCACCAGCAGAGATCAGCCATACTCGGGATTTAGCTACAATGAGCAGTTCTTC. Its protein is CATSRDQPYSGFSYNEQFF. The complete variable domain, with remaining parts taken from reference TRBV15 and TRBJ2-1, reads DAMVIQNPRYQVTQFGKPVTLSCSQTLNHNVMYWYQQKSSQAPKLLFHYYDKDFNNEADTPDNFQSRRPNTSFCFLDIRSPGLGDTAMYLCATSRDQPYSGFSYNEQFFGPGTRLTVL.

The rearrangement links TRBV7-2 to TRBJ2-6, with 10 bases that match TRBD1. The germline V gene has CDR1 SGHTA and CDR2 FQGNSA. The J segment lost 0 bases and the V segment lost 4 bases, leaving 3 bases of the junction unmatched. The CDR3 covers 17 residues. The CDR3 sequence: CASSSGQGFSGANVLTF. The CDR3 DNA reads TGTGCCAGCAGCTCGGGACAGGGGTTCTCTGGGGCCAACGTCCTGACTTTC.

This clonotype was counted between two and nine times. The chain combines TRBV7-2 with TRBJ2-5, with 7 bases that match TRBD2. The CDR3 is 12 amino acids. Germline V gene data show CDR1 as SGHTA and CDR2 as FQGNSA. Germline trimming cut 0 bases from V and 9 bases from J; bases unmatched to any gene: 1. Written as DNA, the CDR3 is TGTGCCAGCAGCTTAGCTGGGAGGGCCCAGTACTTC. Amino acids: CASSLAGRAQYF.

In this sample, this clonotype turned up many times. CDR3 sequence (DNA): TGTGCCAGCAGCTTAGGCAATTCACCCCTCCACTTT. Its translation: CASSLGNSPLHF. The chain combines TRBV7-2 with TRBJ1-6, with unresolved D. V was pared by 1 base and J by 7 bases, with 2 bases between. The length of the CDR3 is 12 residues. CDR1 and CDR2 (germline): SGHTA, FQGNSA.

This clonotype was seen only a few times. The rearrangement links TRBV28 to TRBJ1-2, with a possible D match to TRBD1 (6 bases). The CDR3 length is 13 residues. Trimming cost V 3 bases and J 8 bases, with 13 bases left between them. The germline V gene has CDR1 MDHEN and CDR2 SYDVKM. The CDR3 region has the DNA TGTGCCAGCAGTTTGACAGGCCTGGGGGGCTACACCTTC. Protein sequence: CASSLTGLGGYTF.

This clonotype was picked up a small number of times. The chain employs TRBV6-5 and TRBJ1-3, with a weak D call TRBD1 (6 bases). CDR1 is MNHEY and CDR2 is SVGAGI in the germline V gene. V lost 5 bases to trimming and J lost 2 bases, with 7 bases between them. The CDR3 extends over 13 amino acids. The CDR3 sequence is CASSRDTGNTIYF. CDR3 sequence (DNA): TGTGCCAGCAGTCGGGACACTGGAAACACCATATATTTT.

The chain combines TRBV9 with TRBJ2-1, with 10 bases identical to TRBD2. The germline V gene encodes CDR1 SGDLS and CDR2 YYNGEE. V shed 0 bases and J 10 bases; nucleotides not matched to a gene: 7. CDR3 length: 15 amino acids. CDR3 DNA: TGTGCCAGCAGCGTAGCTAGCGGGAGCATCCAGGAGCAGTTCTTC. This translates into CASSVASGSIQEQFF.